Listed below are T cell receptor beta chains from one sample, sequenced in a study of tumor-infiltrating lymphocytes in primary liver carcinoma. TCRdb processed the multiplex PCR reads anew with MiXCR; each CDR3 protein has one entry. Of about 59,000 distinct CDR3 sequences in the sample, 70% to 85% were seen once. The source material was liver tumor tissue from sampling region 2. These receptors all stem from a man aged 40-49 years with primary liver carcinoma and hepatitis B virus infection. CDR3s include the opening cysteine and the closing phenylalanine or tryptophan. The order of the fields is J gene, clone size, CDR3 length, V gene, D gene, CDR3 protein, CDR3 DNA. A D gene is named only where the DNA matches it firmly. A row's size may be missing; if present it is once, few, many or a size class.

>TRBJ2-6|NA|17|TRBV4-1|TRBD1
CASSQRRTGSVSNVLTF
TGCGCCAGCAGCCAACGAAGGACAGGCTCTGTGTCCAACGTCCTGACTTTC
>TRBJ1-2|many|13|TRBV5-1|TRBD1
CASSLFTGGGYTF
TGCGCCAGCAGCTTGTTTACAGGGGGTGGCTACACCTTC
>TRBJ2-2|NA|15|TRBV6-5|NA
CASSCRFVRPGELFF
TGTGCCAGCAGTTGCAGGTTCGTCAGGCCCGGGGAGCTGTTTTTT
>TRBJ2-1|few|10|TRBV29-1|NA
CSVVQHEQFF
TGCAGCGTTGTTCAGCATGAGCAGTTCTTC
>TRBJ2-5|few|15|TRBV9|NA
CASSVDGLARETQYF
TGTGCCAGCAGCGTAGATGGGCTAGCGAGGGAGACCCAGTACTTC
>TRBJ1-6|NA|16|TRBV12-3/TRBV12-4|TRBD1
CASSLAPRQGGSPLLF
TGTGCCAGCAGTTTAGCTCCGAGACAGGGAGGTTCACCCCTCCTCTTT
>TRBJ2-7|NA|15|TRBV6-5|TRBD2
CGSSYRASGGYEQCF
TGTGGCAGCAGTTATCGGGCTAGCGGGGGCTACGAGCAGTGCTTC
>TRBJ2-7|NA|15|TRBV5-4|TRBD2
CASSRGLAGSYEQYF
TGTGCCAGCAGCAGAGGCCTAGCGGGGTCCTACGAGCAGTACTTC
>TRBJ2-7|NA|13|TRBV6-5|TRBD1
CASSDSQGAKLYF
TGTGCCAGCAGTGATTCACAGGGGGCAAAGCTGTACTTC
>TRBJ2-2|many|16|TRBV6-5|NA
CASSYLWGLVTGELFF
TGTGCCAGCAGTTACCTTTGGGGGCTCGTCACCGGGGAGCTGTTTTTT
>TRBJ2-5|NA|14|TRBV12-3/TRBV12-4|NA
CAGSIPMYQETQCF
TGTGCCGGCAGTATCCCAATGTACCAAGAGACCCAGTGCTTC
>TRBJ2-7|NA|13|TRBV11-3|NA
CASSAGHSYEQYF
TGTGCCAGCAGTGCGGGACACTCCTACGAGCAGTACTTC
>TRBJ2-7|NA|15|TRBV4-3|NA
CASGQGRETPYEQYF
TGTGCCAGCGGCCAAGGTCGGGAGACTCCCTACGAGCAGTACTTC
>TRBJ2-2|NA|17|TRBV11-2|NA
CASSLALEGASTGELFF
TGTGCCAGCAGCTTAGCGTTAGAAGGGGCGAGCACCGGGGAGTTGTTTTTT
>TRBJ2-7|NA|15|TRBV12-3/TRBV12-4|NA
CASSLGKGPNYEHYF
TGTGCCAGCAGTTTAGGAAAGGGGCCCAACTACGAGCACTACTTC
>TRBJ2-7|NA|16|TRBV6-2/TRBV6-3|TRBD2
CASSLQSGRADYEQYF
TGTGCCAGCAGTCTCCAAAGCGGGAGGGCCGATTACGAGCAGTATTTC